The rows below give T cell receptor beta chains drawn from one sample of a study of PD-1 blockade in classical Hodgkin lymphoma. Repertoires were generated with immunoSEQ multiplex PCR, while TCRdb's copy carries only in-frame clones and drops some. Of some 40,000 clones in the sample, 69% were seen once. Sequencing was performed on peripheral blood mononuclear cells (PBMCs), taken before the second cycle of nivolumab. These TCRs come from a human donor with classical Hodgkin lymphoma. The CDR3 runs from the conserved cysteine through the conserved F or W. Each record gives: J gene, D gene, V gene, clone size, CDR3 protein, CDR3 DNA. D genes are given only for firm matches. Part of the rows lack a size; the others show once, few, many or a class for expanded clones.

J gene: TRBJ2-2; D gene: TRBD2; V gene: TRBV7-2; clone size: -; CDR3 protein: CASSFPGLAGPTGELFF; CDR3 DNA: TGTGCCAGCAGCTTCCCAGGACTAGCGGGACCAACCGGGGAGCTGTTTTTT
J gene: TRBJ1-2; D gene: -; V gene: TRBV2; clone size: -; CDR3 protein: CASSESGGYGYTF; CDR3 DNA: TGTGCCAGCAGTGAATCGGGGGGTTATGGCTACACCTTC
J gene: TRBJ2-5; D gene: -; V gene: TRBV15; clone size: -; CDR3 protein: CATSRGTQAKETQYF; CDR3 DNA: TGTGCCACCAGCAGAGGGACACAGGCAAAGGAGACCCAGTACTTC
J gene: TRBJ2-1; D gene: -; V gene: TRBV5-1; clone size: -; CDR3 protein: CASSLRSSSYNEQFF; CDR3 DNA: TGCGCCAGCAGCTTGAGGTCGAGCTCCTACAATGAGCAGTTCTTC
J gene: TRBJ1-3; D gene: TRBD1; V gene: TRBV5-8; clone size: few; CDR3 protein: CASTLTTGARGNTIYF; CDR3 DNA: TGTGCCAGCACCCTGACGACAGGGGCGAGGGGAAACACCATATATTTT
J gene: TRBJ2-3; D gene: -; V gene: TRBV11-3; clone size: -; CDR3 protein: CASSLIGDTQYF; CDR3 DNA: TGTGCCAGCAGCTTAATCGGAGATACGCAGTATTTT
J gene: TRBJ1-3; D gene: -; V gene: TRBV19; clone size: -; CDR3 protein: CASSITDRSGNTIYF; CDR3 DNA: TGTGCCAGTAGTATCACAGACCGCTCTGGAAACACCATATATTTT
J gene: TRBJ1-1; D gene: TRBD1; V gene: TRBV28; clone size: -; CDR3 protein: CASSLRTGGDAFF; CDR3 DNA: TGTGCCAGCAGTCTGCGGACAGGGGGCGACGCTTTCTTT
J gene: TRBJ2-2; D gene: -; V gene: TRBV6-4; clone size: -; CDR3 protein: CASSVTFPGELFF; CDR3 DNA: TGTGCCAGCAGTGTTACGTTCCCCGGGGAGCTGTTTTTT
J gene: TRBJ1-5; D gene: -; V gene: TRBV2; clone size: -; CDR3 protein: CASSLHPGNSNQPQHF; CDR3 DNA: TGTGCCAGCAGTTTGCATCCCGGGAATAGCAATCAGCCCCAGCATTTT
J gene: TRBJ1-3; D gene: -; V gene: TRBV10-3; clone size: -; CDR3 protein: CAISEVGAGNTIYF; CDR3 DNA: TGTGCCATCAGTGAAGTGGGGGCTGGAAACACCATATATTTT
J gene: TRBJ1-1; D gene: -; V gene: TRBV5-1; clone size: -; CDR3 protein: CASSVTGRGTEAFF; CDR3 DNA: TGCGCCAGCAGCGTTACAGGGCGCGGCACTGAAGCTTTCTTT
J gene: TRBJ2-3; D gene: TRBD2; V gene: TRBV5-4; clone size: -; CDR3 protein: CASQKQGAGVSDTQYF; CDR3 DNA: TGTGCCAGCCAGAAGCAAGGGGCGGGAGTATCAGATACGCAGTATTTT
J gene: TRBJ2-3; D gene: -; V gene: TRBV7-2; clone size: -; CDR3 protein: CASSLSPIHADTQYF; CDR3 DNA: TGTGCCAGCAGCTTAAGCCCGATACATGCAGATACGCAGTATTTT
J gene: TRBJ2-3; D gene: TRBD2; V gene: TRBV5-4; clone size: -; CDR3 protein: CASSFLAGGADTQYF; CDR3 DNA: TGTGCCAGCAGCTTCCTAGCGGGAGGGGCAGATACGCAGTATTTT
J gene: TRBJ1-2; D gene: -; V gene: TRBV30; clone size: -; CDR3 protein: CAWTEEGYPGKGYTF; CDR3 DNA: TGTGCCTGGACCGAAGAGGGGTACCCCGGAAAGGGCTACACCTTC
J gene: TRBJ2-2; D gene: TRBD2; V gene: TRBV7-2; clone size: -; CDR3 protein: CASRITKGLAGTGELFF; CDR3 DNA: TGTGCCAGCAGGATCACTAAAGGACTAGCGGGAACCGGGGAGCTGTTTTTT
J gene: TRBJ2-2; D gene: TRBD2; V gene: TRBV11-2; clone size: -; CDR3 protein: CASSYRTRRITELFF; CDR3 DNA: TGTGCCAGCAGCTACCGGACTAGACGAATAACGGAGCTGTTTTTT
J gene: TRBJ1-1; D gene: -; V gene: TRBV18; clone size: -; CDR3 protein: CASSPTPNTEAFF; CDR3 DNA: TGTGCCAGCTCACCTACCCCGAACACTGAAGCTTTCTTT
J gene: TRBJ1-5; D gene: -; V gene: TRBV11-1; clone size: -; CDR3 protein: CASSLGQDQPQHF; CDR3 DNA: TGTGCCAGCAGCTTAGGACAGGATCAGCCCCAGCATTTT
J gene: TRBJ1-1; D gene: -; V gene: TRBV14; clone size: once; CDR3 protein: CASSQDWPGAGTEAFF; CDR3 DNA: TGTGCCAGCAGCCAAGATTGGCCAGGGGCGGGCACTGAAGCTTTCTTT
J gene: TRBJ2-7; D gene: TRBD2; V gene: TRBV19; clone size: -; CDR3 protein: CASSRAGLVMKQYF; CDR3 DNA: TGTGCCAGTAGTAGAGCGGGACTAGTTATGAAGCAGTACTTC
J gene: TRBJ2-3; D gene: -; V gene: TRBV30; clone size: -; CDR3 protein: CAWSRGGGGDTQYF; CDR3 DNA: TGTGCCTGGAGTAGAGGGGGGGGAGGAGATACGCAGTATTTT
J gene: TRBJ2-5; D gene: -; V gene: TRBV7-2; clone size: -; CDR3 protein: CASSSTDTPQYF; CDR3 DNA: TGTGCCAGCAGTTCGACAGATACCCCCCAGTACTTC
J gene: TRBJ1-1; D gene: -; V gene: TRBV7-9; clone size: few; CDR3 protein: CASRQGGQPNTEAFF; CDR3 DNA: TGTGCCAGCAGACAGGGAGGACAGCCGAACACTGAAGCTTTCTTT
J gene: TRBJ1-5; D gene: -; V gene: TRBV10-3; clone size: -; CDR3 protein: CAISESRDRFNQPQHF; CDR3 DNA: TGTGCCATCAGTGAGAGCCGCGACAGATTCAATCAGCCCCAGCATTTT
J gene: TRBJ2-7; D gene: -; V gene: TRBV6-6; clone size: -; CDR3 protein: CASSQGFSEQYF; CDR3 DNA: TGTGCCAGCAGTCAGGGGTTCAGCGAGCAGTACTTC
J gene: TRBJ2-5; D gene: -; V gene: TRBV7-7; clone size: many; CDR3 protein: CASSLGSSQETQYF; CDR3 DNA: TGTGCCAGCAGCTTAGGATCCTCACAAGAGACCCAGTACTTC
J gene: TRBJ2-3; D gene: TRBD2; V gene: TRBV7-6; clone size: -; CDR3 protein: CASSGRLADSTDTQYF; CDR3 DNA: TGTGCCAGCAGCGGTCGCCTAGCGGATAGCACAGATACGCAGTATTTT
J gene: TRBJ1-3; D gene: -; V gene: TRBV10-3; clone size: -; CDR3 protein: CAISSIGSSGNTIYF; CDR3 DNA: TGTGCCATCAGTTCAATAGGGAGCTCTGGAAACACCATATATTTT
J gene: TRBJ2-4; D gene: -; V gene: TRBV9; clone size: once; CDR3 protein: CASSPLTSLAKNIQYF; CDR3 DNA: TGTGCCAGCAGCCCGTTGACTAGTTTAGCCAAAAACATTCAGTACTTC
J gene: TRBJ2-2; D gene: -; V gene: TRBV11-3; clone size: -; CDR3 protein: CASSFVGNTGELFF; CDR3 DNA: TGTGCCAGCAGCTTTGTCGGGAACACCGGGGAGCTGTTTTTT
J gene: TRBJ2-5; D gene: TRBD1; V gene: TRBV2; clone size: once; CDR3 protein: CASSTGTGGSEYF; CDR3 DNA: TGTGCCAGCAGTACCGGGACAGGGGGGTCCGAGTACTTC
J gene: TRBJ1-2; D gene: TRBD1; V gene: TRBV5-5; clone size: -; CDR3 protein: CASSSSGQVYGYTF; CDR3 DNA: TGTGCCAGCAGCTCATCGGGACAGGTATATGGCTACACCTTC
J gene: TRBJ2-7; D gene: -; V gene: TRBV5-1; clone size: -; CDR3 protein: CASSLVLGYEQYF; CDR3 DNA: TGCGCCAGCAGCTTGGTCCTGGGCTACGAGCAGTACTTC
J gene: TRBJ2-3; D gene: -; V gene: TRBV5-1; clone size: -; CDR3 protein: CASSLGVQGVRTDTQYF; CDR3 DNA: TGCGCCAGCAGCTTGGGTGTACAGGGAGTCAGAACAGATACGCAGTATTTT
J gene: TRBJ1-1; D gene: -; V gene: TRBV18; clone size: -; CDR3 protein: CASSPTGKGTEAFF; CDR3 DNA: TGTGCCAGCTCACCAACAGGGAAGGGCACTGAAGCTTTCTTT
J gene: TRBJ2-1; D gene: TRBD1; V gene: TRBV18; clone size: -; CDR3 protein: CASSKDRGLIMGEQFF; CDR3 DNA: TGTGCCAGCTCGAAGGACAGGGGACTCATCATGGGGGAGCAGTTCTTC
J gene: TRBJ2-1; D gene: -; V gene: TRBV2; clone size: -; CDR3 protein: CASRHSTSSYNEQFF; CDR3 DNA: TGTGCCAGCAGGCATAGTACTTCCTCCTACAATGAGCAGTTCTTC
J gene: TRBJ2-1; D gene: -; V gene: TRBV7-2; clone size: -; CDR3 protein: CASSLAPAPYNEQFF; CDR3 DNA: TGTGCCAGCAGCTTAGCCCCGGCCCCTTACAATGAGCAGTTCTTC
J gene: TRBJ1-4; D gene: TRBD1; V gene: TRBV6-6; clone size: -; CDR3 protein: CASSSGTGWEKLFF; CDR3 DNA: TGTGCCAGCAGCTCCGGGACAGGGTGGGAAAAACTGTTTTTT
J gene: TRBJ2-7; D gene: -; V gene: TRBV9; clone size: -; CDR3 protein: CASSVEDQAGYYEQYF; CDR3 DNA: TGTGCCAGCAGCGTAGAGGATCAGGCGGGATACTACGAGCAGTACTTC
J gene: TRBJ1-2; D gene: TRBD1; V gene: TRBV7-9; clone size: -; CDR3 protein: CASSPPGQRFSYTF; CDR3 DNA: TGTGCCAGCAGCCCACCGGGACAGAGATTCAGCTACACCTTC
J gene: TRBJ1-3; D gene: -; V gene: TRBV28; clone size: -; CDR3 protein: CASRQTGNTIYF; CDR3 DNA: TGTGCCAGCAGACAGACTGGAAACACCATATATTTT
J gene: TRBJ2-5; D gene: TRBD2; V gene: TRBV18; clone size: once; CDR3 protein: CASSTYGGIQETQYF; CDR3 DNA: TGTGCCAGCTCTACGTACGGGGGGATCCAAGAGACCCAGTACTTC
J gene: TRBJ2-3; D gene: -; V gene: TRBV10-3; clone size: -; CDR3 protein: CAISESVFADTQYF; CDR3 DNA: TGTGCCATCAGTGAAAGCGTCTTCGCAGATACGCAGTATTTT
J gene: TRBJ1-4; D gene: TRBD1; V gene: TRBV6-5; clone size: medium-sized; CDR3 protein: CASSYSGQGYEKLFF; CDR3 DNA: TGTGCCAGCAGTTACTCGGGACAGGGGTACGAAAAACTGTTTTTT
J gene: TRBJ2-7; D gene: -; V gene: TRBV7-9; clone size: -; CDR3 protein: CASSLSRDSYEQYF; CDR3 DNA: TGTGCCAGCAGCTTGTCCCGGGACTCCTACGAGCAGTACTTC
J gene: TRBJ1-1; D gene: -; V gene: TRBV7-8; clone size: medium-sized; CDR3 protein: CASSLVGSFSNTEAFF; CDR3 DNA: TGTGCCAGCAGCTTAGTGGGGAGTTTCTCGAACACTGAAGCTTTCTTT
J gene: TRBJ1-5; D gene: -; V gene: TRBV2; clone size: few; CDR3 protein: CASSEFLVQHF; CDR3 DNA: TGTGCCAGCAGTGAATTTTTGGTCCAGCATTTT
J gene: TRBJ2-1; D gene: TRBD2; V gene: TRBV29-1; clone size: -; CDR3 protein: CSVSFGTSGNNEQFF; CDR3 DNA: TGCAGCGTTTCTTTCGGGACTAGCGGAAACAATGAGCAGTTCTTC
J gene: TRBJ1-1; D gene: -; V gene: TRBV7-2; clone size: -; CDR3 protein: CASSLVVGAGNTEAFF; CDR3 DNA: TGTGCCAGCAGCTTAGTGGTTGGGGCAGGGAACACTGAAGCTTTCTTT
J gene: TRBJ1-1; D gene: -; V gene: TRBV5-1; clone size: -; CDR3 protein: CASSYETGNTEAFF; CDR3 DNA: TGCGCCAGCAGCTACGAGACAGGGAACACTGAAGCTTTCTTT